This T cell receptor (beta chain) is drawn from a study of cytomegalovirus exposure and HLA in healthy donors. General study results and limits: It was reported that the classifier diagnosed cytomegalovirus status with high specificity and sensitivity in both the original and validation cohorts. A later analysis reported that several of the most significant clusters appeared to be linked to common viral pathogens, among them Epstein-Barr virus. Immune exposure information comprised only CMV serostatus.

The PCR ran on 60 Vbeta and 13 Jbeta primers. Clones were read by immunoSEQ multiplex PCR, and TCRdb kept only the in-frame ones, dropping some. The profile shows 140,000 or so clones, 88% of them singletons. V lost 5 bases, J lost 4 bases, and 15 bases lay in between. CDR1 is WSHSY, CDR2 SAAADI, per germline. This CDR3 region has 15 residues. With regard to this clone: The antigen remains unidentified.

Sequences were obtained from PBMCs. This receptor was taken from a woman in her 40s in good health and CMV-seronegative. The V gene is TRBV10-2, the J gene TRBJ1-5, with a weak D call TRBD1 (5 bases). CDR3 loop: CASSPLGLSNQPQHF. The CDR3 bases are TGCGCCAGCAGTCCTTTGGGACTGAGTAATCAGCCCCAGCATTTT.